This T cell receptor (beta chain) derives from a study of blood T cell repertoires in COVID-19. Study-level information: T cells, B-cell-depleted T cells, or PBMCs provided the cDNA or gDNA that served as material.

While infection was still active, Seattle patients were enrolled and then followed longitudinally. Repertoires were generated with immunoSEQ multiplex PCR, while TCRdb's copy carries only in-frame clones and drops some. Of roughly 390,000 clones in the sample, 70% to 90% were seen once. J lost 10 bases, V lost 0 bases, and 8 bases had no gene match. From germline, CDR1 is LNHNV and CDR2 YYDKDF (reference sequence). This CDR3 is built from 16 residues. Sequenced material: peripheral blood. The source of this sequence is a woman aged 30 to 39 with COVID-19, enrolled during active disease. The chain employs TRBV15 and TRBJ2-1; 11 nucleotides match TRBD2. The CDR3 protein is CATSRDLAGGLKEQFF. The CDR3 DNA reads TGTGCCACCAGCAGAGATTTAGCGGGAGGGCTGAAGGAGCAGTTCTTC.